Following are 27 T cell receptor beta chains from one sample sequenced in a study of tumor and adjacent non-tumor tissue in lung cancer. A modified ARM-PCR protocol with three rounds of nested PCR amplified TCRbeta. TCRdb passed the multiplex PCR reads through MiXCR, listing each CDR3 protein once. The sample includes about 80,000 distinct CDR3 sequences, just under 75% of them seen just once. The template was RNA from unsorted bulk tissue. Sequencing was carried out using lung tumor tissue. All receptors come from a middle-aged woman with non-small cell lung cancer.

Note on this clonotype: The conserved closing phenylalanine or tryptophan is absent in this CDR3, likely reflecting a read error. The V gene is TRBV11-1, the J gene TRBJ2-7; perhaps TRBD2 as D (5 bases). The CDR3 runs to 15 residues. Germline V gene sequence: CDR1 SGHAT, CDR2 FQDESV (reference sequence). The CDR3 nucleotides are TGTGCCAGCAGCTTCCGAGCAGACGGGATCTACGAACAGTACTCC. It codes for CASSFRADGIYEQYS.

This sequence joins TRBV5-4 and TRBJ2-1; TRBD2 aligns across 7 bases. The V and J ends lost 7 bases and 8 bases, in that order; junction bases with no gene match: 12. Germline CDR1 reads SGHNT; CDR2 reads YYREEE (reference sequence). CDR3 length equals 14 residues. The CDR3 bases are TGTGCCAGCCGGCTTGAGGGAGGGAGCGATGAGCAGTTCTTC. Protein sequence: CASRLEGGSDEQFF.

The chain recombines TRBV5-1 with TRBJ2-7; 9 bases match TRBD1. V shed 4 bases and J 3 bases; nucleotides not matched to a gene: 8. The CDR3 spans 15 residues. Germline V lookup: CDR1 SGHRS, CDR2 YFSETQ. The CDR3 DNA is TGCGCCAGCAGCCATGGGGGGGACAGGGACTACGAGCAGTACTTC. Translating it yields CASSHGGDRDYEQYF.

The gene calls are TRBV21-1 and TRBJ2-5; the tabulated D call, TRBD1, remains unverified against the DNA. TRBV21-1 is designated a pseudogene. The CDR3 loop spans 15 amino acids. The CDR3 reads CASSARGTTQETQYF. CDR3 bases: TGTGCCAGCTCCGCCCGCGGGACAACACAAGAGACCCAGTACTTC.

Remarks on this clonotype: In this CDR3 the conserved last residue, phenylalanine or tryptophan, is missing, so a read error is likely. The rearrangement uses TRBV5-5 and TRBJ2-7, with a weak D call TRBD1 (5 bases). In germline, CDR1 is SGHKS, CDR2 YYEKEE (reference sequence). The CDR3 has 14 amino acids. CDR3 residues: CAGSFNYRPYEQYL. The CDR3 DNA reads TGTGCCGGCAGCTTTAACTACAGGCCGTACGAGCAGTACCTC.

The rearrangement joins TRBV6-5 to TRBJ2-7, with unresolved D. The CDR3 is 16 amino acids. The germline gives CDR1 MNHEY, CDR2 SVGAGI. V was shortened by 0 bases and J by 2 bases, with 14 bases between the two germline ends. Here the CDR3 reads CASSYSIPGTPYEQYF. The DNA of the CDR3 is TGTGCCAGCAGTTACTCGATACCGGGTACTCCCTACGAGCAGTACTTC.

As concerns this clonotype: This may be a read error, as it is one base from a much larger clone. The chain carries TRBV20-1 and TRBJ1-2, with unresolved D. The CDR3 covers 15 residues. CDR1 DFQATT and CDR2 SNEGSKA come from the germline V gene (reference sequence). Trimming shortened V by 0 bases and J by 5 bases, and 16 bases separated the two germline ends. The CDR3 sequence is CSARDSFRCLYGYTF. CDR3 in DNA: TGCAGTGCTAGAGATTCTTTTCGGTGTTTATATGGCTACACCTTC.

In regard to this clonotype: An end of the junction differs from the germline gene, which may be a read error. This chain joins TRBV6-6 and TRBJ2-5, with 9 bases identical to TRBD2. This CDR3 is built from 17 residues. Looked up from germline, CDR1 is MNHNY and CDR2 is SVGAGI (reference sequence). For the CDR3, the DNA is TGTGCCAGGAGTTGGACTAGCGTGGGGGGGGGACAAGAGACCCAGTACTTC. Its protein product is CARSWTSVGGGQETQYF.

Details on this clonotype: A read error may be the cause here, since a much bigger clone is one base away. Written as DNA, the CDR3 is TGTGCCAGCACGGACAGGGCTCGCGAGCAGTACTTC. Amino acids: CASTDRAREQYF. The V and J genes are TRBV7-9 and TRBJ2-7, with 8 bases fitting TRBD1. V shed 7 bases and J 6 bases; nucleotides not matched to a gene: 5. Germline CDR1 SEHNR, CDR2 FQNEAQ (reference sequence). The CDR3 runs 12 residues.

Of note for this clonotype: Germline is not matched at one junction end, which may reflect a read error. The chain recombines TRBV6-5 with TRBJ1-6; D remains ambiguous. Germline V lookup: CDR1 MNHEY, CDR2 SVGAGI. There are 16 residues in the CDR3. CDR3 nucleotide sequence: TGTCCCAGCAGCCGCTCCTGTGCAGTGTTAAATTCACCCCTCCACTTT. This encodes CPSSRSCAVLNSPLHF.

With respect to this clonotype: The CDR3 end shows no conserved phenylalanine or tryptophan, and so a read error is likely. The limits of the CDR3 on the DNA are not certain, so only TCRdb's listed CDR3 is given. The genes are TRBV7-9 and TRBJ2-1; no DNA check was done on the table's D call, TRBD1. Per germline, CDR1 SEHNR and CDR2 FQNEAQ (reference sequence). A total of 14 residues make up the CDR3, ends included. CDR3 amino acids: CASKGQGAGNEQLL.

To note about this clonotype: At one of its ends the junction is not consistent with the germline gene, which may arise from a read error. The CDR3 region has the DNA TGCAGTGCTAGACAGGGGATAGGTCAGCCCCATCATTTT. Translated: CSARQGIGQPHHF. The J gene is TRBJ1-5, the V gene TRBV20-1; perhaps TRBD1 as D (6 bases). The CDR3 loop spans 13 amino acids. The germline CDR1 and CDR2 sequences are DFQATT and SNEGSKA (reference sequence).

Points on this clonotype: One base away lies a much larger clone, so this may be a sequencing read error. V gene TRBV28 combines with J gene TRBJ2-2; TRBD2 is a possible D gene (5 bases). Germline V CDR1 and CDR2: MDHEN, SYDVKM. CDR3 size: 14 residues. The CDR3 DNA follows: TGTACCAGCAGTTTTACCCGGGGCACCGGGGAGCTGTTTTTT. It translates to CTSSFTRGTGELFF.

This chain connects TRBV7-9 to TRBJ2-2, with D tentatively TRBD2 (6 bases). Germline CDR1 reads SEHNR; CDR2 reads FQNEAQ (reference sequence). Trimming shortened V by 3 bases and J by 4 bases, and 9 bases separated the two germline ends. The CDR3 has 14 amino acids. The CDR3 region is CASSFLGGTGELFF. Written as DNA, the CDR3 is TGTGCCAGCAGCTTTCTGGGGGGCACCGGGGAGCTGTTTTTT.

Concerning this clonotype: The junction does not match germline at one end; this may be a read error. This rearrangement joins TRBV11-2 to TRBJ2-3; D unclear. The CDR3 has 15 amino acids. Germline V gives CDR1 SGHAT, CDR2 FQNNGV. The CDR3 protein is CANSSVTIPTDTQYF. In DNA form, the CDR3 reads TGTGCCAACAGCTCTGTGACCATACCAACAGATACGCAGTATTTT.

The V call is TRBV25-1, the J call TRBJ2-1; 7 bases map to TRBD2. CDR3 length: 15 residues. Trimming removed 3 bases from V and 7 bases from J; junction bases left unmatched: 9. The germline CDR1 and CDR2 sequences are MGHDK and SYGVNS. The CDR3, as DNA: TGTGCCAGCAGTGATCCCTCGTGGGGGGGGAATGAGCAGTTCTTC. Protein product: CASSDPSWGGNEQFF.

Concerning this clonotype itself: A read error may explain this, as a much larger clone is one base away. This chain connects TRBV20-1 to TRBJ1-2, with TRBD1 as a possible D gene (5 bases). V was cut by 7 bases and J by 7 bases, with 19 bases left in between. This CDR3 region has 13 residues. Germline V CDR1 and CDR2: DFQATT, SNEGSKA (reference sequence). CDR3 DNA sequence: TGCAGTGTTAGTGCCCTGGAGAGGGGTGGCTACACCTTC. Protein product: CSVSALERGGYTF.

As to this clonotype: Since no conserved phenylalanine or tryptophan closes the CDR3, a read error is the likely cause. The V and J genes are TRBV11-2 and TRBJ2-1, with a weak D call TRBD1 (5 bases). CDR1 is SGHAT, CDR2 FQNNGV, per germline. V was cut by 7 bases and J by 0 bases, with 16 bases left in between. CDR3 length: 16 amino acids. The CDR3 sequence is CASNQTDRSSYNEQFL. The CDR3 nucleotides read TGTGCCAGCAACCAGACAGACAGAAGCTCCTACAATGAGCAGTTCTTA.

To note about this clonotype: A junction boundary mismatches the germline segment, possibly from a read error. The CDR3 loop is CNANTLSRGNYNEQFF. The CDR3 bases are TGCAATGCTAACACTTTGAGCAGGGGGAACTACAATGAGCAGTTCTTC. This chain connects TRBV20-1 to TRBJ2-1; 7 positions agree with TRBD1. Germline V gene lookup returns CDR1 DFQATT and CDR2 SNEGSKA (reference sequence). The CDR3 spans 16 residues.

Remarks on this clonotype: A much larger clone sits a single nucleotide away, making a read error possible. The V gene is TRBV20-1, the J gene TRBJ1-1; 10 bases are a match to TRBD1. There are 13 residues in the CDR3. In germline, CDR1 is DFQATT, CDR2 SNEGSKA (reference sequence). The CDR3 nucleotides are TGCTGTGCCTCGACAGGGGGCGCGACTGAAGCTTTCTTT. The encoded protein is CCASTGGATEAFF.

Note on this clonotype: One end of the junction fails to match germline, which may point to a read error. The chain couples TRBV20-1 to TRBJ2-7, with 10 positions matching TRBD2. Germline V CDR1 and CDR2: DFQATT, SNEGSKA (reference sequence). This CDR3 has 13 amino acids. The CDR3 DNA is TGCACTGCTCCGGGACTAGCGAGCTACGAGCAGTACTTC. This encodes CTAPGLASYEQYF.

The V gene is TRBV5-4, the J gene TRBJ2-1, with D possibly matching TRBD2 (6 bases). V was shortened by 7 bases and J by 6 bases, with 14 bases between the two germline ends. Looked up from germline, CDR1 is SGHNT and CDR2 is YYREEE (reference sequence). The CDR3 spans 13 residues. CDR3: CASSGTGINEQFF. The CDR3 DNA reads as TGTGCCAGCTCCGGGACTGGGATCAATGAGCAGTTCTTC.

As concerns this clonotype: A read error may produce the germline difference seen at one junction end. This sequence joins TRBV12-3 or TRBV12-4 and TRBJ2-1; D is tentatively TRBD1 or TRBD2 (6 bases each). This CDR3 spans 17 amino acids. CDR3 sequence reads: CVSSLGGQGGRRNEQFF. The CDR3 bases are TGTGTCAGCAGTTTGGGTGGACAAGGGGGGCGGAGGAATGAGCAGTTCTTC.

A note on this clonotype: The conserved phenylalanine or tryptophan normally closing the CDR3 is absent here, so this likely arose from a read error. The DNA is left out, because the CDR3 cannot be placed on it with certainty; the CDR3 is given as TCRdb lists it. The V gene is TRBV6-2 or TRBV6-3, the J gene TRBJ2-3. The V gene's germline CDR1 is MNHEY and CDR2 SVGEGT. The CDR3 has 12 amino acids, counting both end residues. This CDR3 is CASSWGTDTQYL.

This clonotype was counted between two and nine times. The chain recombines TRBV7-2 with TRBJ2-1, with 8 bases aligning to TRBD1. Germline V CDR1 and CDR2: SGHTA, FQGNSA. V shed 5 bases, J shed 1 base, and the junction held 1 base outside the gene matches. The CDR3 runs 14 residues. The CDR3 loop is CASSRDRSYNEQFF. The CDR3 DNA reads TGTGCCAGCAGCCGGGACAGGTCCTACAATGAGCAGTTCTTC.

Only one count was recorded for this clonotype. The rearrangement joins TRBV6-6 to TRBJ1-3; D call uncertain. Germline-derived CDR1 and CDR2 are MNHNY and SVGAGI (reference sequence). V was cut by 8 bases and J by 15 bases, with 17 bases left in between. This CDR3 spans 11 amino acids. CDR3 sequence: CASAEGNTAYF. DNA of the CDR3: TGTGCCAGCGCTGAGGGAAACACCGCATATTTT.

This clonotype came up many times. The chain employs TRBV28 and TRBJ2-7; D is unclear. The germline V gene encodes CDR1 MDHEN and CDR2 SYDVKM. CDR3 size: 15 residues. Trimming took off 5 bases at V and 1 base at J, with 15 bases between the two ends. The CDR3 coding sequence is TGTGCCAGCAGTCCCCCTTCGGGTGCGTCCTACGAGCAGTACTTC. Encoded protein: CASSPPSGASYEQYF.